This T cell receptor beta chain came from a study of T cell repertoires in cytomegalovirus infection. A single record per CDR3 protein comes from TCRdb applying MiXCR to the reads. Of some 100,000 distinct CDR3 sequences in the sample, 20% to 25% are singletons; the top ten hold about two fifths. Whole-study results and caveats: The ex vivo response was dominated by HLA-C-restricted CMV-specific TCR beta clonotypes. Using cumulative public TCR beta family frequency, the authors identified those who carried CMV together with the relevant HLA.

The germline V gene encodes CDR1 MNHEY and CDR2 SVGEGT. This CDR3 has 19 amino acids. With V trimmed by 7 bases and J by 0 bases, 16 bases remained unmatched. Details on this clonotype: What it binds is not known.

The sequence was obtained from a human donor in good health (CMV status not recorded). Some clones in this sample may be carry-over from other donors' samples. Sequencing was carried out using CD8+ T cells from PBMCs. The rearrangement joins TRBV6-2 or TRBV6-3 to TRBJ2-1, with 9 bases aligning to TRBD2. The CDR3 DNA reads TGTGCCAGCACCCACCTCGGTGGCGGGAGGGTCCCCTCCTACAATGAGCAGTTCTTC. This sequence encodes CASTHLGGGRVPSYNEQFF.